This T cell receptor beta chain was sequenced for a study of shared clonotypes between healthy human individuals. This CDR3 contains 13 residues. From germline, CDR1 is MNHEY and CDR2 SMNVEV (reference sequence). Between the trimmed V and J ends, which lost 6 bases and 1 base, there was a span of 9 bases. Clones were read by immunoSEQ multiplex PCR, and TCRdb kept only the in-frame ones, dropping some. The data show roughly 1,500,000 clones, with 98% seen just once and roughly 0.45% held by the top ten. With regard to this clone: This sample includes further DNA sequences coding for the same CDR3.

J is TRBJ1-1 and V is TRBV27; no clear D gene. The sequence was obtained from a man aged 25 to 45 in good health. Sequenced sample: naive CD4+ T cells sorted from blood. As for subset: CD45RA+ positively selected. DNA for the CDR3: TGTGCCAGCAGCCTAGGATCGAACACTGAAGCTTTCTTT. It specifies CASSLGSNTEAFF.